This section outlines one TCR beta chain sequence together with its context. The target antigen is unknown. The PCR was carried out with 60 Vbeta primers and 13 Jbeta primers. Authors' analysis steps: As a later analysis found, there were about 80 million unique TCR beta chains, of which roughly 11 million were shared. Clones were read by immunoSEQ multiplex PCR, and TCRdb kept only the in-frame ones, dropping some. The DNA was the basis for D and trimming; V, J and clone size are from that table. The sample yields 120,000 to 150,000 clones, about 80% seen once. The CDR3 spans 18 residues. V was clipped by 1 base and J by 3 bases; unmatched bases: 6. Per germline, CDR1 MGHRA and CDR2 YSYEKL. The sample is drawn from a study of cytomegalovirus exposure and HLA in healthy donors. Study outcomes and limitations: It was likely that a cluster of highly shared sequence variants was a sequencing artifact. A classifier reportedly called cytomegalovirus status with high sensitivity and specificity. No immune exposure information besides CMV serostatus was available.

The gene calls are TRBV4-1 and TRBJ2-2, with 12 bases identical to TRBD2. This receptor was identified in a man aged 40-55 years in good health and CMV-seropositive. Input material: PBMCs. The CDR3 DNA reads as TGCGCCAGCAGCCAAGCGACTAGCGGGAGTTTAGACACCGGGGAGCTGTTTTTT. This gives the protein CASSQATSGSLDTGELFF.